The clone carrying this TCR beta chain was seen just once. Its target is unknown. This entry belongs to a study of cytomegalovirus exposure and HLA in healthy donors. As for the study in general: Assignment to the Caucasian-associated ancestry cluster applied to approximately 80% of the roughly 420 genotyped donors.

Findings of the study overall: Listed as cytomegalovirus-associated were 150 or so TCR beta chains. It was taken for granted in presence/absence analyses that sequencing depth across donors was roughly uniform.

PCR involved 60 Vbeta and 13 Jbeta primers. Clones were read by immunoSEQ multiplex PCR, and TCRdb kept only the in-frame ones, dropping some. The sample includes 150,000 to 200,000 clones, more than 65% seen only once; the top ten take 6%. The sample comprised PBMCs. This sequence originates from a woman aged 25 to 39 in good health and CMV-seropositive.

DNA of the CDR3: TGTGCCAGCAGTCGACAGGCGATCACTGAAGCTTTCTTT. Protein product: CASSRQAITEAFF. The chain is built from TRBV27 and TRBJ1-1; a possible D gene is TRBD1 (6 bases). This CDR3 has 13 residues. In germline, CDR1 is MNHEY, CDR2 SMNVEV (reference sequence). V lost 5 bases and J 4 bases, leaving 11 bases between the germline ends.